The 14 T cell receptor beta chains in this list originate from one sample, sequenced in a study of blood T cell repertoires in COVID-19. Generated by immunoSEQ multiplex PCR, the TCRdb table keeps only in-frame clones and is missing some. The data hold roughly 250,000 clones, with approximately 86% observed a single time. The sequencing sample was made of peripheral blood. The receptors derive from a human donor in a cohort sampled during active COVID-19.

CDR3 nucleotides: TGTGCCTGGAGTGCGTCCAATCAGCCCCAGCATTTT. Encoded protein: CAWSASNQPQHF. This rearrangement joins TRBV30 to TRBJ1-5; D uncertain. Trimming shortened V by 1 base and J by 3 bases, and 4 bases separated the two germline ends. The CDR3 has 12 residues. Per germline, CDR1 GTSNPN and CDR2 SVGIG (reference sequence).

The chain combines TRBV19 with TRBJ2-2; D gene uncertain. Germline CDR1 is LNHDA and CDR2 is SQIVND (reference sequence). Trimming left V 5 bases short and J 5 bases short, with 9 bases between. The CDR3 length is 13 residues. CDR3 coding DNA: TGTGCCAGTAGTGTCCCGCGGACCGGGGAGCTGTTTTTT. Translating gives CASSVPRTGELFF.

The chain uses TRBV5-1 and TRBJ2-5, with D possibly TRBD1 on 9 matching bases. Trimming took 2 bases from V and 13 from J, leaving 15 bases between them. CDR3 length equals 12 residues. Germline V CDR1 and CDR2: SGHRS, YFSETQ. CDR3 amino acids: CASSFSGTGLYF. The CDR3 DNA reads as TGCGCCAGCAGCTTTAGCGGGACAGGGCTGTACTTC.

The J gene is TRBJ2-5, the V gene TRBV18, with D hard to call. The CDR3 has 13 residues. V was pared by 0 bases and J by 3 bases, with 5 bases between. Looked up from germline, CDR1 is KGHSH and CDR2 is LQKENI. The CDR3 reads CASSPPVKETQYF. The CDR3 nucleotides read TGTGCCAGCTCACCACCCGTTAAAGAGACCCAGTACTTC.

V is TRBV5-1 and J is TRBJ2-1, with 13 bases identical to TRBD2. Germline CDR1 SGHRS, CDR2 YFSETQ. V shed 2 bases and J 7 bases; nucleotides not matched to a gene: 6. CDR3 length equals 16 residues. DNA for the CDR3: TGCGCCAGCAGCTTACTAGCGGGAGGGCCAGGGAATGAGCAGTTCTTC. Its protein product is CASSLLAGGPGNEQFF.

J is TRBJ1-6 and V is TRBV19, with D maybe TRBD1 (6 bases). The CDR3 contains 14 residues. Germline values: CDR1 LNHDA, CDR2 SQIVND (reference sequence). V lost 8 bases to trimming and J lost 0 bases, with 8 bases between them. In nucleotides, the CDR3 is TGTGCCAGTCTGGACAGCTCCTATAATTCACCCCTCCACTTT. Translation: CASLDSSYNSPLHF.

The rearrangement uses TRBV18 and TRBJ2-1, with 7 bases that match TRBD1. The V and J ends lost 3 bases and 1 base, in that order; junction bases with no gene match: 6. The germline CDR1 and CDR2 sequences are KGHSH and LQKENI. This CDR3 is 16 amino acids long. The DNA of the CDR3 is TGTGCCAGCTCACCCCCCCAGGGGGTTTCCTACAATGAGCAGTTCTTC. This translates into CASSPPQGVSYNEQFF. Using reference TRBV18 and TRBJ2-1 for the parts outside the CDR3, the full variable domain is NAGVMQNPRHLVRRRGQEARLRCSPMKGHSHVYWYRQLPEEGLKFMVYLQKENIIDESGMPKERFSAEFPKEGPSILRIQQVVRGDSAAYFCASSPPQGVSYNEQFFGPGTRLTVL.

This rearrangement joins TRBV7-9 to TRBJ2-2, with 8 bases aligning to TRBD1. The CDR3 runs 18 residues. CDR1 and CDR2 from the germline V gene are SEHNR and FQNEAQ (reference sequence). The trim removed 7 bases at V and 1 base at J, leaving 14 bases unmatched. The CDR3, as DNA: TGTGCCAGCATGCCAGCCCTTGGGACAGGCCAGAACACCGGGGAGCTGTTTTTT. Residues: CASMPALGTGQNTGELFF.

V and J are TRBV5-1 and TRBJ1-1; no reliable D call. Germline assignment: CDR1 SGHRS and CDR2 YFSETQ. The length of the CDR3 is 15 residues. V was clipped by 7 bases and J by 0 bases, with 16 bases between them. The CDR3 nucleotides read TGCGCCAGCGATGACGGGTCGGGGTTGAACACTGAAGCTTTCTTT. The encoded protein is CASDDGSGLNTEAFF.

The genes are TRBV12-3 or TRBV12-4 and TRBJ2-3; 7 bases map to TRBD2. Germline trimming cut 2 bases from V and 4 bases from J; bases unmatched to any gene: 0. The CDR3 length is 13 residues. DNA of the CDR3: TGTGCCAGCAGTTTACTAGCGGCAGATACGCAGTATTTT. It translates to CASSLLAADTQYF.

The chain employs TRBV24-1 and TRBJ2-1; TRBD2 is a possible D gene (6 bases). CDR3 length equals 16 residues. Germline CDR1 KGHDR, CDR2 SFDVKD. V was trimmed by 2 bases and J by 0 bases, leaving 10 bases between them. The CDR3 DNA follows: TGTGCCACCAGTGATTCGGGACTGGCCTCCTACAATGAGCAGTTCTTC. Translating gives CATSDSGLASYNEQFF.

The CDR3 coding sequence is TGTGCCACCAGTGGCACAGGGACTAGCGGAACCTACGAGCAGTACTTC. Its translation: CATSGTGTSGTYEQYF. The J gene is TRBJ2-7, the V gene TRBV24-1; TRBD2 matches at 11 bases. The CDR3 sequence is 16 residues long. Germline CDR1 is KGHDR and CDR2 is SFDVKD. V was clipped by 5 bases and J by 2 bases; unmatched bases: 7.

The V call is TRBV6-5, the J call TRBJ2-2; possibly TRBD1 for D (5 bases). The CDR3 sequence is 14 residues long. Germline V lookup: CDR1 MNHEY, CDR2 SVGAGI. V shed 7 bases and J shed 0 bases, with 9 bases lying between them. The CDR3 region has the DNA TGTGCCAGCACCCGACAGACGAACACCGGGGAGCTGTTTTTT. This gives the protein CASTRQTNTGELFF.

In its sample, this clone was seen once. V is TRBV6-6 and J is TRBJ1-3; D gene ambiguous. The CDR3 is made up of 12 amino acids. V shed 4 bases and J shed 3 bases, with 4 bases lying between them. Germline V gives CDR1 MNHNY, CDR2 SVGAGI (reference sequence). CDR3 loop: CASSSGGNTIYF. The DNA for the CDR3 is TGTGCCAGCAGTTCCGGTGGAAACACCATATATTTT.